This is a list of T cell receptor beta chains from one sample in a study of shared clonotypes between healthy human individuals. The repertoire was sequenced with immunoSEQ multiplex PCR; TCRdb's copy has only in-frame clones and lacks some. Here the sample spans hundreds of thousands of clones, almost 95% being singletons. Sequencing used naive CD8+ T cells sorted from blood. These receptors originate from a man between 25 and 39 years old in good health. CDR3s include the opening cysteine and the closing phenylalanine or tryptophan. The D gene is left open where the match is weak. Only some rows state a clone size, as once, few, many or a class for expanded clones.

CDR3 protein	CDR3 DNA	clone size	V gene	J gene	D gene
CASSLKGDDGYNEQFF	TGTGCCAGCAGCTTAAAGGGCGACGATGGGTACAATGAGCAGTTCTTC	-	TRBV7-9	TRBJ2-1	-
CAISERGLLNTDTQYF	TGTGCCATCAGTGAACGAGGACTGCTAAACACAGATACGCAGTATTTT	-	TRBV10-3	TRBJ2-3	-
CASSSSRVDYGYTF	TGTGCCAGCAGTTCCAGTAGGGTTGACTATGGCTACACCTTC	-	TRBV7-9	TRBJ1-2	-
CATSDGLAGGPDTQYF	TGTGCCACCAGCGACGGACTAGCGGGAGGGCCAGATACGCAGTATTTT	-	TRBV15	TRBJ2-3	TRBD2
CASSLSVGREPYNEQFF	TGTGCCAGCAGTTTATCAGTTGGGCGGGAGCCCTACAATGAGCAGTTCTTC	-	TRBV27	TRBJ2-1	TRBD2
CAWSVPSVYQETQYF	TGTGCCTGGAGTGTACCTAGCGTGTACCAAGAGACCCAGTACTTC	-	TRBV30	TRBJ2-5	-
CASSEPGTGLQETQYF	TGTGCCAGCAGCGAACCCGGGACAGGGTTACAAGAGACCCAGTACTTC	-	TRBV7-3	TRBJ2-5	TRBD1
CASSLILDSPTGELFF	TGTGCCAGCAGCCTGATCCTGGACTCTCCGACCGGGGAGCTGTTTTTT	-	TRBV13	TRBJ2-2	-
CASSPGTGRETQYF	TGTGCCAGCAGCCCCGGGACAGGGAGGGAGACCCAGTACTTC	once	TRBV9	TRBJ2-5	TRBD1
CASSSVTEGSFNSGNTIYF	TGTGCCAGCAGTTCGGTAACGGAGGGTTCCTTCAACTCTGGAAACACCATATATTTT	-	TRBV28	TRBJ1-3	-